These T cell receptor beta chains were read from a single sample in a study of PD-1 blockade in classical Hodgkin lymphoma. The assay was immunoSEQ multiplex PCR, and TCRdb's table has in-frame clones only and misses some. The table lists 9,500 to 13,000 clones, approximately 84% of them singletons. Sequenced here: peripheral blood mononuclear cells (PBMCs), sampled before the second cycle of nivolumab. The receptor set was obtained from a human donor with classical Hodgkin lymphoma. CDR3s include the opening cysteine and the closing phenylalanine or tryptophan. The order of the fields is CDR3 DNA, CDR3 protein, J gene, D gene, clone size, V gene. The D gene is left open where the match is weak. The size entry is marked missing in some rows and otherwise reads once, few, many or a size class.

DNA: TGTGCCAGCAGCCCTTCGACAGGTAGACTGAACTCTGGAAACACCATATATTTT
CDR3: CASSPSTGRLNSGNTIYF
J: TRBJ1-3
D: NA
size: NA
V: TRBV7-6

DNA: TGTGCCAGCAGCTGGAGGGGGGCGAGTTTAGCTCAGCCCCAGCATTTT
CDR3: CASSWRGASLAQPQHF
J: TRBJ1-5
D: NA
size: few
V: TRBV7-2

DNA: TGTGCCAGCAGTTCTTGGGACGGGAAAGAGACCCAGTACTTC
CDR3: CASSSWDGKETQYF
J: TRBJ2-5
D: NA
size: NA
V: TRBV2

DNA: TGTGCCAGCTCACCACCGGGCCCGTGGGTGAACACTGAAGCTTTCTTT
CDR3: CASSPPGPWVNTEAFF
J: TRBJ1-1
D: NA
size: NA
V: TRBV18

DNA: TGTGCCAGCGGAGGTAAAGACTACACAGATACGCAGTATTTT
CDR3: CASGGKDYTDTQYF
J: TRBJ2-3
D: NA
size: NA
V: TRBV11-2

DNA: TGTGCCAGCAGCCTAGTCCTAGCGACCCCGTACAATGAGCAGTTCTTC
CDR3: CASSLVLATPYNEQFF
J: TRBJ2-1
D: NA
size: once
V: TRBV7-9

DNA: TGCGCCAGCAGCCAAAAGGGGGGAAGGAATTCACCCCTCCACTTT
CDR3: CASSQKGGRNSPLHF
J: TRBJ1-6
D: NA
size: NA
V: TRBV4-3

DNA: TGTGCCATCAGGATCAGGATCGGGGTGGGAGAGACCCAGTACTTC
CDR3: CAIRIRIGVGETQYF
J: TRBJ2-5
D: NA
size: few
V: TRBV10-3

DNA: TGTGCCAGCAGTTCCGACGGGAGTGAAAAACTGTTTTTT
CDR3: CASSSDGSEKLFF
J: TRBJ1-4
D: NA
size: NA
V: TRBV6-5

DNA: TGTGCCACCAGCACCTATGGAACGGGGGGGATCAATGAGCAGTTCTTC
CDR3: CATSTYGTGGINEQFF
J: TRBJ2-1
D: TRBD2
size: NA
V: TRBV15

DNA: TGTGCCAGCCTAGCAGTGAACAGTCTAAACAATGAGCAGTTCTTC
CDR3: CASLAVNSLNNEQFF
J: TRBJ2-1
D: NA
size: NA
V: TRBV21-1

DNA: TGCGCCAGCGCCTTCGGGACAGCCCTTACCGGGGAGCTGTTTTTT
CDR3: CASAFGTALTGELFF
J: TRBJ2-2
D: TRBD1
size: NA
V: TRBV5-1

DNA: TGCGCCAGCAGCCAACTTCAGGGGGAAAGCAATCAGCCCCAGCATTTT
CDR3: CASSQLQGESNQPQHF
J: TRBJ1-5
D: TRBD1
size: NA
V: TRBV4-1

DNA: TGTGCCAGCAGCACAGGACAGGGCGGCTATGGCTACACCTTC
CDR3: CASSTGQGGYGYTF
J: TRBJ1-2
D: TRBD1
size: NA
V: TRBV9

DNA: TGTGCCAGCAGTGAACAGGGTTACGAGCAGTACTTC
CDR3: CASSEQGYEQYF
J: TRBJ2-7
D: NA
size: NA
V: TRBV6-9

DNA: TGTGCCAGCAGCGCCACGGCAGGGACTAGACCCAAATACAATGAGCAGTTCTTC
CDR3: CASSATAGTRPKYNEQFF
J: TRBJ2-1
D: TRBD2
size: NA
V: TRBV5-8

DNA: TGTGCCAGCGGGACGAACCGGGATGCCATCACAGATACGCAGTATTTT
CDR3: CASGTNRDAITDTQYF
J: TRBJ2-3
D: NA
size: NA
V: TRBV7-9

DNA: TGTGCCAGCGGGAGGGAGTACCAAGAGACCCAGTACTTC
CDR3: CASGREYQETQYF
J: TRBJ2-5
D: TRBD2
size: NA
V: TRBV28

DNA: TGTGCCAGCTCACCATTTAGTTCCGACCAAAGACCCTACGAGCAGTACTTC
CDR3: CASSPFSSDQRPYEQYF
J: TRBJ2-7
D: NA
size: NA
V: TRBV18

DNA: TGTGCCAGCAACCAGGATAACTATGGCTACACCTTC
CDR3: CASNQDNYGYTF
J: TRBJ1-2
D: NA
size: NA
V: TRBV9

DNA: TGTGCCAGCAGCTTAGCGGGGGGAGGGGCGAGTGGGGCCAACGTCCTGACTTTC
CDR3: CASSLAGGGASGANVLTF
J: TRBJ2-6
D: TRBD2
size: few
V: TRBV7-2

DNA: TGTGCCAGCAGCCCCACAGGGGGTCATAATTCACCCCTCCACTTT
CDR3: CASSPTGGHNSPLHF
J: TRBJ1-6
D: TRBD1
size: NA
V: TRBV25-1

DNA: TGCGCCAGCAGCCCCTGGGGGGGAACTGGGGCCAACGTCCTGACTTTC
CDR3: CASSPWGGTGANVLTF
J: TRBJ2-6
D: TRBD2
size: NA
V: TRBV5-1

DNA: TGCAGTGCTACCTCCAACTACGAGCAGTACTTC
CDR3: CSATSNYEQYF
J: TRBJ2-7
D: NA
size: NA
V: TRBV20-1

DNA: TGTGCCAGCAGTTACTCACGGGGTGAAGCTTTCTTT
CDR3: CASSYSRGEAFF
J: TRBJ1-1
D: NA
size: NA
V: TRBV6-6

DNA: TGTGCCAGCAGTTGGACAGGAGGGGTAGGTGGCTACACCTTC
CDR3: CASSWTGGVGGYTF
J: TRBJ1-2
D: TRBD1
size: NA
V: TRBV25-1

DNA: TGTGCCAGCAGTGAAGGGGGATCCTACGAGCAGTACTTC
CDR3: CASSEGGSYEQYF
J: TRBJ2-7
D: NA
size: medium-sized
V: TRBV2

DNA: TGTGCCAGCTCACCACCTGTCCGAAACACCATATATTTT
CDR3: CASSPPVRNTIYF
J: TRBJ1-3
D: NA
size: NA
V: TRBV18

DNA: TGTGCCACCAGCAGAGATAGGACTAATGAAAAACTGTTTTTT
CDR3: CATSRDRTNEKLFF
J: TRBJ1-4
D: NA
size: NA
V: TRBV15